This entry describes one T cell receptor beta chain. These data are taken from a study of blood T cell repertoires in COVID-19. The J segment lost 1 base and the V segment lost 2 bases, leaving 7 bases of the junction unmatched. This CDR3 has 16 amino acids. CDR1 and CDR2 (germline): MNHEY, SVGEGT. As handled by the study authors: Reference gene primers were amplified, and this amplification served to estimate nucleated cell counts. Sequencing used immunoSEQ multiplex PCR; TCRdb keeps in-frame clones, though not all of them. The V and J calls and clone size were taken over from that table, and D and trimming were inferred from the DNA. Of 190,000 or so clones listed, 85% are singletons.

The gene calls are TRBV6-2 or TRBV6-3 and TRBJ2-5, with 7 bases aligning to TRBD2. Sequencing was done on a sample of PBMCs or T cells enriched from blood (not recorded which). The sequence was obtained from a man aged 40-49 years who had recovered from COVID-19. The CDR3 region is CASSYGLAGTQETQYF. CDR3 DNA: TGTGCCAGCAGTTACGGGTTAGCGGGTACCCAAGAGACCCAGTACTTC.